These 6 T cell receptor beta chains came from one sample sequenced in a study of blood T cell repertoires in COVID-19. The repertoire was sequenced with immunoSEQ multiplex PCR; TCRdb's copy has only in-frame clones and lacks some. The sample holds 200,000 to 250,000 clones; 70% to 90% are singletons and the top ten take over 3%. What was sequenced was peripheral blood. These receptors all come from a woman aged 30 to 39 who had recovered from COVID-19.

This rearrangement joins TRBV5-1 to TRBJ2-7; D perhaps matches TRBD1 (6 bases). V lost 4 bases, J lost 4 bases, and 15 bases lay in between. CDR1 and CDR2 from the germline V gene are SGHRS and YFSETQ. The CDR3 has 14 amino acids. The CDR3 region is CASSDVGGLYEQYF. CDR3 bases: TGCGCCAGCAGCGATGTTGGGGGCTTATACGAGCAGTACTTC.

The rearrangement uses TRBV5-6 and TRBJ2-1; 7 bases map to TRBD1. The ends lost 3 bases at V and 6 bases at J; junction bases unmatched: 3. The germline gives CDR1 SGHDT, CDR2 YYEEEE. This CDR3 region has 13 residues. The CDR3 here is CASSSYRGNEQFF. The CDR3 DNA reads TGTGCCAGCAGCTCGTACAGGGGCAATGAGCAGTTCTTC. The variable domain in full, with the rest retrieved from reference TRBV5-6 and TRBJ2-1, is DAGVTQSPTHLIKTRGQQVTLRCSPKSGHDTVSWYQQALGQGPQFIFQYYEEEERQRGNFPDRFSGHQFPNYSSELNVNALLLGDSALYLCASSSYRGNEQFFGPGTRLTVL.

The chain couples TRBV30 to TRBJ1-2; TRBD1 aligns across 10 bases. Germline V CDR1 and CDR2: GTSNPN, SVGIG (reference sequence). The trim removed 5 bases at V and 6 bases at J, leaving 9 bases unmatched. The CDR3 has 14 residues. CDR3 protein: CAWARDRGGHGYTF. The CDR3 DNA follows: TGTGCCTGGGCCCGGGACAGGGGTGGGCATGGCTACACCTTC.

CDR3 in amino acids: CASTRVRWAGGPTNEKLFF. The CDR3 nucleotides read TGTGCCAGCACCCGGGTCCGTTGGGCAGGGGGCCCAACTAATGAAAAACTGTTTTTT. The chain combines TRBV2 with TRBJ1-4; 8 nucleotides align to TRBD1. J gave up 0 bases and V 7 bases, and 16 bases lay outside the gene matches. The germline gives CDR1 SNHLY, CDR2 FYNNEI. This CDR3 comprises 19 residues.

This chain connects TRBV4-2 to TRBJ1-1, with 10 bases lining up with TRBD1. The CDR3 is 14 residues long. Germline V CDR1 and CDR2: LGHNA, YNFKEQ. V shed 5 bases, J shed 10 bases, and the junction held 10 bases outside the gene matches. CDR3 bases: TGTGCCAGCAGCGGTAATCCGACAGGGGGCCGAGCTTTCTTT. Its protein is CASSGNPTGGRAFF.

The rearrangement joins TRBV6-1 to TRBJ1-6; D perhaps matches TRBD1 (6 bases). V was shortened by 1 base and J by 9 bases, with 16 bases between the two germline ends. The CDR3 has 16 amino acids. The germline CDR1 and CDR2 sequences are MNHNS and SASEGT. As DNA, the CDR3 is TGTGCCAGCAGTGAAGGCGGCAGGGGTTTATCTTCACCCCTCCACTTT. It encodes CASSEGGRGLSSPLHF.